This T cell receptor beta chain appears in the sequencing data of a study of T cells after posttransplantation cyclophosphamide (dated by TCRdb to 2016 to 2018). With regard to the full study: The study tracked T cell repertoire reconstitution by TRB sequencing after myeloablative bone marrow transplantation using posttransplantation cyclophosphamide as GVHD prophylaxis. Samples from about 33 PTCy-treated patients and 15 to 20 related bone marrow donors of those patients were subjected to antigen receptor sequencing. TRB sequencing was performed on blood from all 35 or so PTCy patients with 1-year posttransplant specimens. In 3 patients, TRB sequencing was also performed on up to roughly 3 more blood samples taken 2 to 5.2 years after transplant, and in several patients, pretransplant blood was also TRB-sequenced. Because TRA and TRB clonality correlated tightly in fewer than ten samples, later TCR analyses were limited to TRB. Public TRB sequences were checked against a database of over 3,000 sequences associated with responses to pathogens, tumor antigens, self-antigens and alloantigens. Broader findings and caveats from the paper: Across over 40 patients, TRB clonality was highly associated with recipient CMV seropositivity and CMV reactivation, and diversity in PTCy patients was similar to diversity in CNI/methotrexate controls. The TRB repertoires of T cells infiltrating skin or the GI tract showed only limited overlap with the TRB repertoires found in blood. Donor-recipient similarity was low at 1-2 months but increased during the first year, and donor CD8+ memory clones often dominated later blood repertoires.

Remarks on this clone: There is no known antigen for this receptor. The sample holds no much larger clone one base away, and base qualities are not on file.

The junction shows trimming of 6 bases on V and 8 bases on J, and the gene matches do not reach 16 bases of it. The CDR3 starts with the cysteine, ends with the phenylalanine, and has 17 residues. This entry keeps only the CDR3 DNA: 51 bases, framed from base 1. CDR1 SGHAT and CDR2 FQNNGV are derived from the germline V gene. The treatment or condition label, read with the paper, signifies: high-dose cyclophosphamide on days +3 and +4 as single-agent GVHD prophylaxis. PTCy patients received busulfan and fludarabine conditioning, a related or unrelated marrow graft, and cyclophosphamide on days +3 and +4. The PTCy-treated patients were drawn from a prospective, multi-institutional clinical trial. Mononuclear cells from peripheral blood and bone marrow were separated by Ficoll-Hypaque density centrifugation and then cryopreserved. TRB sequencing used genomic DNA with the immunoSEQ assay at survey resolution or the hsTCRB kit. Per the source publication's procedure: The immunoSEQ software was used for initial read processing, and the LymphoSeq R package was used for repertoire analyses. Clonality was computed as 1 minus normalized Shannon entropy, and a Gini coefficient was also calculated for each TRB dataset. Phenotypes of unsorted samples were inferred by mapping TRB sequences from sorted subsets of the recipient or donor onto unsorted samples of the same recipient. In TCRdb, the immuneACCESS table is reduced to in-frame sequences with V and J assigned. These tables do not hold every clone; where another copy was compared, an unresolved V gene accounts for under half, and the others remain unexplained. V and J calls and clone size are copied from that table; D and trimming were computed from the DNA. This sample has over 20,000 clones in its table, and 80% to 90% of those were observed once. The ten largest make up about 12% of the sample.

This chain joins TRBV11-2 to TRBJ1-6; TRBD1 fits 7 bases in the junction. The receptor's source is a female patient aged 30 to 45 who received an allogeneic stem cell transplant from an unrelated donor, was CMV-positive, and had no GVHD. Some T cells may derive from the graft donor when a transplant has been performed. The material sequenced was PBMCs, taken after allogeneic stem cell transplant with posttransplant cyclophosphamide. The sequence in DNA is TGTGCCAGCAGTCTACCCTCAGACAGGGTACCCTATTCACCCCTCCACTTT. It translates as CASSLPSDRVPYSPLHF. This CDR3, with the reference TRBV11-2 and TRBJ1-6 proteins standing in past its ends, gives the full variable domain EAGVAQSPRYKIIEKRQSVAFWCNPISGHATLYWYQQILGQGPKLLIQFQNNGVVDDSQLPKDRFSAERLKGVDSTLKIQPAKLEDSAVYLCASSLPSDRVPYSPLHFGNGTRLTVT.